This T cell receptor beta chain was profiled in a study of radiotherapy plus CTLA-4 blockade in lung cancer. Study-level background: Objective response was observed in roughly a sixth of patients, and disease control in roughly 31%. Study results and caveats: Peripheral blood showed expansion of tumor-derived TCR clones after radiotherapy and ipilimumab. Strongest reported response predictors: early blood clone changes and post-radiation interferon-beta.

The data were produced by immunoSEQ multiplex PCR, yet TCRdb's version contains in-frame clones alone and is incomplete. This sample has about 68,000 clones, with 65% to 80% found just once. The germline V and J ends were trimmed by 1 base and 1 base, with 7 bases remaining between them. Germline assignment: CDR1 SEHNR and CDR2 FQNEAQ (reference sequence). The CDR3 has 14 residues. As regards this clone: Its specificity is not known.

The sequence was collected from a human donor with non-small cell lung cancer who had a complete response to radiotherapy plus ipilimumab. The rearrangement links TRBV7-9 to TRBJ2-5; no reliable D call. Source: peripheral blood, taken from a patient treated with radiotherapy plus ipilimumab. The CDR3 loop is CASSLGKTQETQYF. Here the CDR3 DNA reads TGTGCCAGCAGCTTAGGGAAGACCCAAGAGACCCAGTACTTC.